The text below deals with one T cell receptor beta chain. Its antigen remains unknown. Only in-frame clones appear in the TCRdb table, and some are missing; sequencing was by immunoSEQ multiplex PCR. The sample carries some 5,000 clones, approximately 86% recorded once. This specimen comes from a study of immune evolution from preneoplasia to lung adenocarcinoma. Study-wide results and caveats: Top clone frequencies peaked in normal lung, apparently declining through invasive adenocarcinoma.

Germline V CDR1 and CDR2: MNHEY, SVGAGI. This CDR3 has 15 residues. Unmatched junction bases numbered 9, after V lost 6 bases and J lost 4 bases. Histologic diagnosis was independently verified by two lung pathologists. The V and J genes are TRBV6-5 and TRBJ2-5; 9 nucleotides align to TRBD2. The clonotype was recovered from a person in their fifties with lung adenocarcinoma. The sequenced sample was FFPE invasive lung adenocarcinoma tissue. The CDR3 loop is CASSRGSGSVETQYF. The CDR3 DNA reads as TGTGCCAGCAGCCGCGGTAGCGGGAGTGTAGAGACCCAGTACTTC.